This passage covers 30 T cell receptor beta chains from one sample sequenced in a study of beta chain features in type 1 diabetes. Findings of the study overall: Shorter TCRB CDR3s, moderately but significantly so, were found in Type 1 diabetes patients in all four CD4+ subsets.

The antigens for these receptors are not known. The entirety of the isolated RNA underwent reverse transcription, so expressed TCRB transcripts were sequenced. Sequenced by immunoSEQ multiplex PCR; TCRdb stores in-frame clones only, minus some. The top ten clones hold over 0.45% of a sample with about 370,000 clones, 9.6% of them seen once. Sequencing used central memory CD4+ T cells from blood. These receptors were collected from a man in his thirties or forties with type 1 diabetes.

V usage is TRBV7-6 and J usage is TRBJ2-7; 7 bases fit TRBD2. CDR3 length equals 15 residues. Germline V lookup: CDR1 SGHVS, CDR2 FNYEAQ. V gave up 6 bases and J gave up 0 bases; unmatched junction bases: 8. CDR3 residues: CASRTTSLNSYEQYF. CDR3 nucleotides: TGTGCCAGCAGAACGACTAGCCTTAACTCCTACGAGCAGTACTTC.

This clone was found a few times. The rearrangement joins TRBV29-1 to TRBJ1-5; unclear D gene. The CDR3 totals 13 residues. V gave up 5 bases and J gave up 6 bases, with 14 bases separating them. Germline V lookup: CDR1 SQVTM, CDR2 ANQGSEA. CDR3 bases: TGCAGCGTTTCTTCCGGGGTCGGTCAGCCCCAGCATTTT. It encodes CSVSSGVGQPQHF.

This chain connects TRBV4-2 to TRBJ2-7; TRBD2 is a possible D gene (6 bases). The V end lost 4 bases, the J end lost 2 bases, and 12 bases lay between the germline ends. Germline loops: CDR1 LGHNA, CDR2 YNFKEQ. This CDR3 has 14 amino acids. This CDR3 reads CASSRGLITYEQYF. As DNA, the CDR3 is TGTGCCAGCAGCCGAGGACTAATAACCTACGAGCAGTACTTC.

This chain links TRBV7-2 with TRBJ2-5, with 8 positions matching TRBD2. This CDR3 comprises 14 residues. Germline CDR1 is SGHTA and CDR2 is FQGNSA. The trim removed 5 bases at V and 4 bases at J, leaving 6 bases unmatched. This CDR3 is CASSPPLAGETQYF. The DNA for the CDR3 is TGTGCCAGCAGCCCCCCCCTAGCGGGAGAGACCCAGTACTTC.

This clone appeared a few times. The chain links TRBV4-2 to TRBJ2-7; D possibly corresponds to TRBD1 (5 bases). Trimming took 1 base from V and 2 from J, leaving 9 bases between them. Per germline, CDR1 LGHNA and CDR2 YNFKEQ. The CDR3 runs to 14 residues. CDR3 bases: TGTGCCAGCAGCCAAGGGGGCACCACCTACGAGCAGTACTTC. Translated: CASSQGGTTYEQYF.

The rearrangement uses TRBV6-1 and TRBJ2-3; D is ambiguous. The V gene lost 5 bases and the J gene lost 8 bases, with 11 bases spanning the gap. From germline, CDR1 is MNHNS and CDR2 SASEGT. This CDR3 has 12 amino acids. The CDR3 sequence is CASSPRVGTQYF. The CDR3 DNA reads as TGTGCCAGCAGTCCCAGAGTCGGTACGCAGTATTTT.

In this sample, this clone turned up many times. This rearrangement joins TRBV7-9 to TRBJ1-2, with 11 bases identical to TRBD1. The CDR3 totals 14 residues. Per the germline V gene, CDR1 is SEHNR and CDR2 is FQNEAQ (reference sequence). Trimming removed 2 bases from V and 8 bases from J; junction bases left unmatched: 4. The CDR3 here is CASSLPRTGGGYTF. The CDR3 coding sequence is TGTGCCAGCAGCTTACCCCGGACAGGGGGCGGCTACACCTTC. The variable domain in full, with the rest retrieved from reference TRBV7-9 and TRBJ1-2, is DTGVSQNPRHKITKRGQNVTFRCDPISEHNRLYWYRQTLGQGPEFLTYFQNEAQLEKSRLLSDRFSAERPKGSFSTLEIQRTEQGDSAMYLCASSLPRTGGGYTFGSGTRLTVV.

This clone was counted between two and nine times. J is TRBJ2-7 and V is TRBV21-1; TRBD1, the table's D call, lacks a check against the DNA. TRBV21-1 is reported as a pseudogene. The CDR3 runs to 15 residues. The CDR3 DNA is TGTGCCAGCAGCATTCCGGGACAGGGGGCCTACGAGCAGTACTTC. The encoded protein is CASSIPGQGAYEQYF.

In its sample, this clone was seen many times. The chain combines TRBV7-2 with TRBJ2-2, with D possibly being TRBD1 or TRBD2 (6 bases each). V lost 3 bases and J lost 4, with 9 bases in between. Germline loops: CDR1 SGHTA, CDR2 FQGNSA. This CDR3 contains 14 residues. This CDR3 is CASSFGGPTGELFF. The CDR3 DNA reads TGTGCCAGCAGCTTTGGGGGGCCCACCGGGGAGCTGTTTTTT.

This clone has just a few counts. The chain links TRBV28 to TRBJ1-2; D perhaps matches TRBD1 (5 bases). Germline V gene lookup returns CDR1 MDHEN and CDR2 SYDVKM. V lost 4 bases and J lost 7, with 13 bases in between. The CDR3 extends over 13 amino acids. The CDR3 spells CASSSYQGGGYTF. CDR3 in DNA: TGTGCCAGCAGTTCCTACCAGGGTGGTGGCTACACCTTC.

Worth noting for this clone: Compared with germline, one end of the junction differs, possibly owing to a read error. The chain has TRBV5-1 and TRBJ2-7; 9 bases are shared with TRBD1. The CDR3 length is 15 residues. Per germline, CDR1 SGHRS and CDR2 YFSETQ. CDR3 nucleotides: TGCGCCAGCACCAACCCGGGACAGGGAGCCTACGGGCAGTACTTC. This encodes CASTNPGQGAYGQYF.

A word on this clone: Other DNA sequences in this sample translate to the same CDR3. The genes are TRBV28 and TRBJ2-2; D not certain. Germline CDR1 MDHEN, CDR2 SYDVKM. The CDR3 is made up of 13 amino acids. V was clipped by 3 bases and J by 5 bases, with 7 bases between them. CDR3 in DNA: TGTGCCAGCAGTTTGATAGGGACCGGGGAGCTGTTTTTT. It codes for CASSLIGTGELFF.

The chain uses TRBV18 and TRBJ1-2; 8 nucleotides line up with TRBD1. Per the germline V gene, CDR1 is KGHSH and CDR2 is LQKENI. The trim removed 3 bases at V and 6 bases at J, leaving 12 bases unmatched. The CDR3 spans 16 residues. CDR3 amino acids: CASSPPGQARWDGYTF. The CDR3 DNA sequence: TGTGCCAGCTCACCTCCGGGACAGGCCCGGTGGGATGGCTACACCTTC.

The chain links TRBV12-5 to TRBJ2-3; D unclear. The V end was cut by 3 bases, the J end by 1 base, with 8 bases between. Looked up from germline, CDR1 is LGHNT and CDR2 is FRNRAP. This CDR3 has 14 amino acids. The CDR3 here is CASGFGIRTDTQYF. The CDR3 bases are TGTGCTAGTGGTTTCGGCATTCGCACAGATACGCAGTATTTT.

The chain has TRBV29-1 and TRBJ2-3; 16 bases fit TRBD2. The V and J ends lost 3 bases and 3 bases, in that order; junction bases with no gene match: 6. The germline V gene has CDR1 SQVTM and CDR2 ANQGSEA. The CDR3 loop spans 17 amino acids. The CDR3 here is CSVDGAGLAGGTDTQYF. In DNA form, the CDR3 reads TGCAGCGTTGATGGGGCGGGACTAGCGGGAGGGACAGATACGCAGTATTTT.

V gene TRBV27 combines with J gene TRBJ2-7; D remains unclear. The germline V gene has CDR1 MNHEY and CDR2 SMNVEV (reference sequence). This CDR3 is 14 amino acids long. The V gene lost 5 bases and the J gene lost 2 bases, with 13 bases spanning the gap. CDR3 amino acids: CASSRGPSPYEQYF. CDR3 bases: TGTGCCAGCAGTAGAGGACCTTCCCCCTACGAGCAGTACTTC.

The CDR3 DNA reads as TGTGCCAGCAGCTTGGGACAGCGCCAAGAGACCCAGTACTTC. Amino acid sequence: CASSLGQRQETQYF. This chain uses TRBV11-2 with TRBJ2-5, with 7 bases matching TRBD1. CDR3 length equals 14 residues. Germline loops: CDR1 SGHAT, CDR2 FQNNGV. The trim removed 3 bases at V and 1 base at J, leaving 2 bases unmatched.

This clone was picked up a small number of times. This rearrangement joins TRBV9 to TRBJ2-7; TRBD2 agrees at 10 bases. Germline V lookup: CDR1 SGDLS, CDR2 YYNGEE. The CDR3 consists of 14 residues. V gave up 3 bases and J gave up 6 bases; unmatched junction bases: 6. CDR3 nucleotide sequence: TGTGCCAGCAGCGCTAGCGGGAGTGGGGGCGAGCAGTACTTC. Translated, it gives CASSASGSGGEQYF.

The chain uses TRBV27 and TRBJ1-2; D ambiguous. The CDR3 contains 13 residues. V was pared by 4 bases and J by 5 bases, with 11 bases between. The germline CDR1 and CDR2 sequences are MNHEY and SMNVEV (reference sequence). The CDR3 sequence: CASSSPTGYGYTF. The CDR3 DNA reads as TGTGCCAGCAGTTCTCCAACTGGGTATGGCTACACCTTC.

This clone was observed a handful of times. The same CDR3 arises from other DNA sequences in this sample as well. V usage is TRBV27 and J usage is TRBJ2-7; D may be TRBD1 (5 bases). This CDR3 is 12 amino acids long. Germline V gene sequence: CDR1 MNHEY, CDR2 SMNVEV (reference sequence). Trimming removed 1 base at V and 7 bases at J, with 8 bases between. The CDR3 region is CASSLWGREQYF. CDR3 nucleotide sequence: TGTGCCAGCAGTTTATGGGGCCGGGAGCAGTACTTC.

This clone was recorded a few times. This sequence joins TRBV5-8 and TRBJ2-2, with D tentatively TRBD1 (5 bases). CDR1 is SGHTS and CDR2 is YDEGEE in the germline V gene. Trimming took 4 bases from V and 3 from J, leaving 16 bases between them. This CDR3 has 16 residues. CDR3 in amino acids: CASSAPGQGDTGELFF. The CDR3 nucleotides are TGTGCCAGCAGCGCCCCAGGCCAGGGTGACACCGGGGAGCTGTTTTTT.

This clone was picked up a small number of times. The V gene is TRBV5-4, the J gene TRBJ1-2, with no clear D. Germline V lookup: CDR1 SGHNT, CDR2 YYREEE (reference sequence). The CDR3 is made up of 14 amino acids. Trimming shortened V by 6 bases and J by 4 bases, and 16 bases separated the two germline ends. CDR3 loop: CASNLRDSGYGYTF. CDR3 in DNA: TGTGCCAGCAACCTCCGGGATTCGGGCTATGGCTACACCTTC.

V gene TRBV13 combines with J gene TRBJ1-1; 10 nucleotides agree with TRBD1. Germline CDR1 PRHDT, CDR2 FYEKMQ (reference sequence). J lost 1 base, V lost 5 bases, and 4 bases had no gene match. The CDR3 is 15 residues long. CDR3 DNA: TGTGCCAGCAGCCGGGACAGGGGAACGAACACTGAAGCTTTCTTT. It codes for CASSRDRGTNTEAFF. Full variable domain (remainder filled in from reference TRBV13 and TRBJ1-1): AAGVIQSPRHLIKEKRETATLKCYPIPRHDTVYWYQQGPGQDPQFLISFYEKMQSDKGSIPDRFSAQQFSDYHSELNMSSLELGDSALYFCASSRDRGTNTEAFFGQGTRLTVV.

In its sample, this clone was seen a few times. This chain joins TRBV5-6 and TRBJ1-1, with D unclear. V lost 3 bases, J lost 7 bases, and 10 bases lay in between. The CDR3 totals 12 residues. Germline CDR1 SGHDT, CDR2 YYEEEE. The CDR3 DNA is TGTGCCAGCAGCTCCTGGGCAGTTGAAGCTTTCTTT. Protein sequence: CASSSWAVEAFF.

In its sample, this clone was seen a few times. The DNA of the CDR3 is TGTGCCAGCAGCACCGCAGGGACAGGGGTGAACGAGCAGTACTTC. Translation: CASSTAGTGVNEQYF. This chain links TRBV9 with TRBJ2-7; 10 nucleotides align to TRBD1. This CDR3 is built from 15 residues. J was trimmed by 5 bases and V by 4 bases; bases with no gene match: 9. The germline V gene encodes CDR1 SGDLS and CDR2 YYNGEE.

In this sample, this clone turned up a few times. V and J are TRBV5-1 and TRBJ2-7, with 7 positions matching TRBD1. Germline V gene lookup returns CDR1 SGHRS and CDR2 YFSETQ. CDR3 length: 14 residues. V shed 4 bases and J 2 bases; nucleotides not matched to a gene: 6. The chain's CDR3 is CASSRKQGTYEQYF. The CDR3 DNA follows: TGCGCCAGCAGCCGAAAACAGGGGACCTACGAGCAGTACTTC.

This clone was counted many times. The gene calls are TRBV18 and TRBJ1-1, with D hard to call. Germline CDR1 KGHSH, CDR2 LQKENI. Between the trimmed V and J ends, which lost 2 bases and 10 bases, there was a span of 11 bases. The CDR3 loop spans 12 amino acids. CDR3 protein: CASSPSAATAFF. In DNA form, the CDR3 reads TGTGCCAGCTCACCATCTGCCGCAACAGCTTTCTTT.

This clone was recorded at least ten times. The rearrangement uses TRBV11-1 and TRBJ2-1; a possible D gene is TRBD2 (5 bases). This CDR3 has 17 amino acids. CDR1 and CDR2 from the germline V gene are SGHAT and FQDESV (reference sequence). V dropped 3 bases and J dropped 0 bases, with 15 bases sitting between them. CDR3 bases: TGTGCCAGCAGCTTGGGGTGGAGCGGTTCCTCCTACAATGAGCAGTTCTTC. Translated: CASSLGWSGSSYNEQFF.

CDR3 nucleotide sequence: TGTGCCAGCAGCGTAGTCGGGACAGGGTCTGAAAAACTGTTTTTT. This sequence encodes CASSVVGTGSEKLFF. This sequence joins TRBV11-2 and TRBJ1-4, with 9 bases identical to TRBD1. The CDR3 length is 15 residues. V lost 5 bases and J lost 7; bases outside the gene matches: 8. From germline, CDR1 is SGHAT and CDR2 FQNNGV.

The genes are TRBV27 and TRBJ2-1; TRBD1 or TRBD2 may be the D gene (5 bases each). Trimming left V 5 bases short and J 7 bases short, with 15 bases between. Germline V gives CDR1 MNHEY, CDR2 SMNVEV (reference sequence). CDR3 size: 14 residues. The CDR3 here is CASSALGPENEQFF. The CDR3 DNA is TGTGCCAGCAGTGCCCTGGGACCGGAGAATGAGCAGTTCTTC.